This entry lists 2 T cell receptor beta chains sequenced from one sample in a study of shared clonotypes between healthy human individuals (dated by TCRdb to the early 2020s). Libraries were built with the immunoSEQ multiplex PCR assay. The table was pulled from immuneACCESS by TCRdb, which kept in-frame rearrangements only. Such tables lose some clones; where checked, under half of the loss comes from unresolved V genes, and the rest has no known cause. In all, the sample holds millions of clones, and roughly 92% of those were seen once. Of the sample, about 0.13% is held by the ten largest clones. Sequencing input: naive CD4+ T cells sorted from blood. The cell subset or site label corresponds to: CD45RA+ positively selected. These TCRs come from a man aged 18 to 35 in good health.

CDR3 region: CASSLTPDITDTQYF. CDR3 coding DNA: TGTGCCAGCAGCTTAACCCCGGACATCACAGATACGCAGTATTTT. J is TRBJ2-3 and V is TRBV7-3; D is perhaps TRBD1 (5 bases). The germline gives CDR1 SGHTA, CDR2 FQGTGA. V lost 0 bases and J lost 2, with 9 bases in between. The CDR3 totals 15 residues.

The V and J genes are TRBV30 and TRBJ1-4; D remains unclear. The CDR3 spans 15 residues. Germline V gene lookup returns CDR1 GTSNPN and CDR2 SVGIG (reference sequence). With 2 bases removed from V and 4 bases from J, the gap between germline ends came to 14 bases. Here the CDR3 DNA reads TGTGCCTGGAGTCCCGGGAACAAGGGTAATGAAAAACTGTTTTTT. This gives the protein CAWSPGNKGNEKLFF.